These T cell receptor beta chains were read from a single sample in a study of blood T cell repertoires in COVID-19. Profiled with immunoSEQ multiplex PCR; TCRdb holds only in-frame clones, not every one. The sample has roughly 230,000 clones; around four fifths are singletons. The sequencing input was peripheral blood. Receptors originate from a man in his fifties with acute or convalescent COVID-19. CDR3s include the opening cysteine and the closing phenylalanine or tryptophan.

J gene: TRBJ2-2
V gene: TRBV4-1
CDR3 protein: CASSQAPGLAAAELFF

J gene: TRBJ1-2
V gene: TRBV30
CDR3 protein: CAWSVPQGRYGYTF

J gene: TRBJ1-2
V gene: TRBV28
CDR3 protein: CASSTGQGVVGYTF

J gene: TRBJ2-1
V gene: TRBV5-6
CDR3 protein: CASSKRETRQFF

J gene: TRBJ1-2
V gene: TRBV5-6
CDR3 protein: CASSLVDRALYGYTF

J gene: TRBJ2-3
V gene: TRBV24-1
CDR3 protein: CATSDITAGLDTQYF

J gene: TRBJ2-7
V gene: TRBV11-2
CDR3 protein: CASSPGTGGPFTYEQYF

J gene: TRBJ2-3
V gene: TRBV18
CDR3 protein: CASSPNLETDTQYF

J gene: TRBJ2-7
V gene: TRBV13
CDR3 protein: CASSLVGRWRGAYEQYF

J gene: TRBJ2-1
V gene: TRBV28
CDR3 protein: CASSLTLAGGLNEQFF

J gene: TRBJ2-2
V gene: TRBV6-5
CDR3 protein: CASSGSINAGELFF

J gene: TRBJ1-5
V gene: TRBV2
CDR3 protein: CASSAESNQPQHF

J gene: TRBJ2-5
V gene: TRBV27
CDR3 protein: CASSELRRETQYF

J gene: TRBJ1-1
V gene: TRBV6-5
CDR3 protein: CASKQGSTEAFF

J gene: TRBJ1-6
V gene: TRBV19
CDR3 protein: CASSISGPSNSPLHF

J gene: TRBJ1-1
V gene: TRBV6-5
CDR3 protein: CASNIPGHLNTEAFF

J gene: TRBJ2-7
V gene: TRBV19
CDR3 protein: CASTPSGQGFYEQYF

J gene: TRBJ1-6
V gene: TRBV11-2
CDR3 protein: CASSPQGVGQEDSPLHF